Each of the 26 T cell receptor beta chains below was sequenced from the same sample in a study of T cell changes during pregnancy in multiple sclerosis. Using immunoSEQ multiplex PCR, the repertoire was profiled, and TCRdb retains in-frame clones only, with some absent. The sample lists roughly 87,000 clones, roughly nine tenths seen once, with 3.5% in the top ten. The material was PBMCs, obtained in the first trimester of pregnancy. The receptors shown here come from a female donor in good health, serving as a control in a pregnancy study. Some clones in this sample may be carry-over from other donors' samples.

This sequence joins TRBV4-2 and TRBJ2-5; 8 nucleotides line up with TRBD2. CDR1 and CDR2 from the germline V gene are LGHNA and YNFKEQ. The CDR3 loop spans 15 amino acids. The trim removed 3 bases at V and 4 bases at J, leaving 7 bases unmatched. For the CDR3, the DNA is TGTGCCAGCAGCCAGGGAGCGGGAGTAGGAGAGACCCAGTACTTC. Protein sequence: CASSQGAGVGETQYF.

The gene calls are TRBV7-9 and TRBJ1-2; no firm D call. The CDR3 covers 15 residues. V lost 1 base and J 8 bases, leaving 17 bases between the germline ends. Germline assignment: CDR1 SEHNR and CDR2 FQNEAQ (reference sequence). In DNA form, the CDR3 reads TGTGCCAGCAGCTTAGGGGCCGAGCGGCGACCAGGCTACACCTTC. It yields the protein CASSLGAERRPGYTF.

In its sample, this clone was seen once. The chain couples TRBV6-6 to TRBJ1-1, with 9 bases aligning to TRBD1. V gave up 6 bases and J gave up 3 bases; unmatched junction bases: 2. Per germline, CDR1 MNHNY and CDR2 SVGAGI (reference sequence). This CDR3 is built from 13 residues. The CDR3 DNA is TGTGCCAGCAGAGGGACAGGGTACACTGAAGCTTTCTTT. Its protein is CASRGTGYTEAFF.

The chain uses TRBV7-9 and TRBJ1-2, with D perhaps matching TRBD1 (5 bases). Germline V gene sequence: CDR1 SEHNR, CDR2 FQNEAQ (reference sequence). This CDR3 has 16 residues. Trimming took 4 bases from V and 0 from J, leaving 15 bases between them. The CDR3 DNA reads TGTGCCAGCAGCTCCCCAGGGAGGGACCCTAACTATGGCTACACCTTC. Translated: CASSSPGRDPNYGYTF. The full variable domain, with the rest looked up from reference TRBV7-9 and TRBJ1-2, is DTGVSQNPRHKITKRGQNVTFRCDPISEHNRLYWYRQTLGQGPEFLTYFQNEAQLEKSRLLSDRFSAERPKGSFSTLEIQRTEQGDSAMYLCASSSPGRDPNYGYTFGSGTRLTVV.

CDR3 sequence: CASRVAGGRADTQYF. Here the CDR3 DNA reads TGTGCCAGCAGAGTAGCGGGAGGGCGGGCAGATACGCAGTATTTT. The chain joins TRBV13 to TRBJ2-3; 11 positions agree with TRBD2. This CDR3 comprises 15 residues. CDR1 PRHDT and CDR2 FYEKMQ come from the germline V gene (reference sequence). The trim removed 6 bases at V and 4 bases at J, leaving 6 bases unmatched.

This sequence joins TRBV7-9 and TRBJ1-2; 7 bases agree with TRBD1. This CDR3 has 15 residues. Germline values: CDR1 SEHNR, CDR2 FQNEAQ (reference sequence). With V trimmed by 6 bases and J by 3 bases, 10 bases remained unmatched. CDR3 sequence reads: CASSLGQATYYGYTF. The CDR3 DNA follows: TGTGCCAGCAGTCTAGGACAGGCGACTTACTATGGCTACACCTTC. Filled out from reference TRBV7-9 and TRBJ1-2, the complete variable domain reads DTGVSQNPRHKITKRGQNVTFRCDPISEHNRLYWYRQTLGQGPEFLTYFQNEAQLEKSRLLSDRFSAERPKGSFSTLEIQRTEQGDSAMYLCASSLGQATYYGYTFGSGTRLTVV.

The J gene is TRBJ1-4, the V gene TRBV4-1; no reliable D call. The V end was cut by 4 bases, the J end by 4 bases, with 13 bases between. CDR1 and CDR2 from the germline V gene are MGHRA and YSYEKL. CDR3 length equals 15 residues. The CDR3 DNA is TGCGCCAGCAGCCTTACCGCAGGCAATAATGAAAAACTGTTTTTT. Translated: CASSLTAGNNEKLFF.

This chain uses TRBV5-1 with TRBJ2-7; 7 nucleotides align to TRBD2. This CDR3 is 15 amino acids long. Germline-derived CDR1 and CDR2 are SGHRS and YFSETQ. The V segment lost 7 bases and the J segment 0 bases; nucleotides outside the gene matches: 10. The CDR3, as DNA: TGCGCCAGCGGTCTGGGGGGGACCAACTCCTACGAGCAGTACTTC. Amino acids: CASGLGGTNSYEQYF. Supplemented by reference TRBV5-1 and TRBJ2-7, the full variable domain reads KAGVTQTPRYLIKTRGQQVTLSCSPISGHRSVSWYQQTPGQGLQFLFEYFSETQRNKGNFPGRFSGRQFSNSRSEMNVSTLELGDSALYLCASGLGGTNSYEQYFGPGTRLTVT.

V and J are TRBV2 and TRBJ2-2; maybe TRBD1 (7 bases). The CDR3 extends over 16 amino acids. Deletions cut 3 bases from V and 7 bases from J, with 18 bases between. CDR1 and CDR2 (germline): SNHLY, FYNNEI. Written as DNA, the CDR3 is TGTGCCAGCAGTGAGGGAGCAGGGGGGTTTATCGGGGAGCTGTTTTTT. Amino acids: CASSEGAGGFIGELFF.

The CDR3 sequence: CASSLSISGRASNEQFF. CDR3 DNA: TGTGCCAGCAGTTTATCCATTAGCGGGAGGGCCTCCAATGAGCAGTTCTTC. J is TRBJ2-1 and V is TRBV28, with 11 nucleotides matching TRBD2. Germline loops: CDR1 MDHEN, CDR2 SYDVKM. V lost 1 base to trimming and J lost 6 bases; unmatched junction nucleotides: 8. The CDR3 contains 17 residues.

The chain couples TRBV28 to TRBJ1-1; a weak D match, TRBD1 (5 bases). The CDR3 has 15 amino acids. Germline V gene sequence: CDR1 MDHEN, CDR2 SYDVKM. Trimming stripped 4 bases from V and 5 bases from J, with 17 bases between. The CDR3 sequence: CASSWEGGEWTEAFF. The CDR3 coding sequence is TGTGCCAGCAGTTGGGAAGGAGGGGAGTGGACTGAAGCTTTCTTT.

The chain employs TRBV29-1 and TRBJ1-2; D is possibly TRBD1 (5 bases). The CDR3 is made up of 12 amino acids. Looked up from germline, CDR1 is SQVTM and CDR2 is ANQGSEA. V lost 7 bases, J lost 4 bases, and 13 bases lay in between. CDR3 nucleotide sequence: TGCAGCGCTCACGGGGGTAGCTATGGCTACACCTTC. It yields the protein CSAHGGSYGYTF.

The chain carries TRBV18 and TRBJ2-1; no firm D call. V was shortened by 3 bases and J by 3 bases, with 6 bases between the two germline ends. Germline CDR1 and CDR2: KGHSH and LQKENI. The CDR3 extends over 13 amino acids. The CDR3 here is CASSPPNYNEQFF. The CDR3 region has the DNA TGTGCCAGCTCACCCCCCAACTACAATGAGCAGTTCTTC.

This chain links TRBV6-1 with TRBJ1-5, with D uncertain. The V gene lost 2 bases and the J gene lost 4 bases, with 6 bases spanning the gap. Germline V gene sequence: CDR1 MNHNS, CDR2 SASEGT. This CDR3 is 13 amino acids long. CDR3 loop: CASSESRNQPQHF. The CDR3 coding sequence is TGTGCCAGCAGTGAAAGCAGGAATCAGCCCCAGCATTTT.

In its sample, this clone was seen once. V and J are TRBV27 and TRBJ2-7; 8 nucleotides agree with TRBD1. This CDR3 comprises 14 residues. Germline V CDR1 and CDR2: MNHEY, SMNVEV (reference sequence). V was clipped by 3 bases and J by 2 bases; unmatched bases: 3. CDR3 bases: TGTGCCAGCAGTTTCCGGACAGGGCCCTACGAGCAGTACTTC. As protein: CASSFRTGPYEQYF.

The chain employs TRBV28 and TRBJ2-7; D might be TRBD1 (6 bases). CDR3 length: 11 residues. V was cut by 8 bases and J by 3 bases, with 8 bases left in between. Germline CDR1 is MDHEN and CDR2 is SYDVKM. DNA of the CDR3: TGTGCCAGCGGGGGCCTCTACGAGCAGTACTTC. This gives the protein CASGGLYEQYF.

This clone appeared once. This chain connects TRBV6-1 to TRBJ2-5; 9 bases are a match to TRBD2. The germline V gene has CDR1 MNHNS and CDR2 SASEGT. V dropped 8 bases and J dropped 4; count of bases not matched to a gene: 5. This CDR3 contains 13 residues. CDR3 DNA sequence: TGTGCCAGCTCCCGCGGGAGGGGAGAGACCCAGTACTTC. Translating gives CASSRGRGETQYF.

The CDR3 loop is CASSFGSFNEQFF. The DNA for the CDR3 is TGTGCCAGCAGTTTCGGGAGTTTTAATGAGCAGTTCTTC. This rearrangement joins TRBV27 to TRBJ2-1, with TRBD2 as a possible D gene (6 bases). Germline CDR1 and CDR2: MNHEY and SMNVEV (reference sequence). CDR3 length: 13 amino acids. With 3 bases removed from V and 7 bases from J, the gap between germline ends came to 10 bases.

V usage is TRBV28 and J usage is TRBJ2-7; D may be TRBD2 (7 bases). CDR3 length: 13 residues. CDR1 is MDHEN and CDR2 is SYDVKM in the germline V gene. Trimming stripped 6 bases from V and 2 bases from J, with 11 bases between. The CDR3 loop is CASSEGGAYEQYF. The CDR3 nucleotides read TGTGCCAGCAGCGAAGGGGGGGCCTACGAGCAGTACTTC. Supplemented by reference TRBV28 and TRBJ2-7, the full variable domain reads DVKVTQSSRYLVKRTGEKVFLECVQDMDHENMFWYRQDPGLGLRLIYFSYDVKMKEKGDIPEGYSVSREKKERFSLILESASTNQTSMYLCASSEGGAYEQYFGPGTRLTVT.

CDR3 loop: CASTSDIPGGYGYTF. The CDR3 DNA follows: TGCGCCAGCACCTCGGACATCCCGGGAGGATATGGCTACACCTTC. This chain connects TRBV10-2 to TRBJ1-2; weak D call: TRBD1 (5 bases). The CDR3 has 15 residues. CDR1 and CDR2 (germline): WSHSY, SAAADI. Trimming removed 7 bases at V and 5 bases at J, with 20 bases between.

The V gene is TRBV29-1, the J gene TRBJ2-7, with a weak D call TRBD2 (5 bases). Per germline, CDR1 SQVTM and CDR2 ANQGSEA. The V and J ends lost 5 bases and 0 bases respectively, with 14 bases between them. The CDR3 extends over 14 amino acids. The CDR3 DNA follows: TGCAGCGTTTCTCCGGGATCGAGCTCCTACGAGCAGTACTTC. Translation gives CSVSPGSSSYEQYF.

The chain is built from TRBV29-1 and TRBJ2-7, with D perhaps matching TRBD2 (7 bases). From germline, CDR1 is SQVTM and CDR2 ANQGSEA. CDR3 size: 14 residues. V was clipped by 4 bases and J by 2 bases, with 15 bases between them. The CDR3 DNA reads as TGCAGCGTTGGGGGGGGGCGGGGAACCTACGAGCAGTACTTC. As protein: CSVGGGRGTYEQYF.

The chain recombines TRBV4-1 with TRBJ1-6, with no clear D. Looked up from germline, CDR1 is MGHRA and CDR2 is YSYEKL. With 4 bases removed from V and 3 bases from J, the gap between germline ends came to 16 bases. The CDR3 covers 17 residues. CDR3 loop: CASSRGPKFFYNSPLHF. CDR3 DNA sequence: TGCGCCAGCAGCCGAGGTCCAAAATTTTTCTATAATTCACCCCTCCACTTT.

This clone appeared a single time. At one boundary the junction diverges from the germline segment, which might be a read error. The rearrangement joins TRBV27 to TRBJ2-1; a possible D gene is TRBD2 (5 bases). The CDR3 has 16 amino acids. Germline values: CDR1 MNHEY, CDR2 SMNVEV (reference sequence). The CDR3 region is CASSLSSPSSYNEQFF. The CDR3, as DNA: TGTGCCAGCAGTCTATCTAGCCCTAGCTCCTACAATGAGCAGTTCTTC.

The chain carries TRBV9 and TRBJ1-3; TRBD1 matches at 7 bases. Germline CDR1 SGDLS, CDR2 YYNGEE. V shed 4 bases, J shed 2 bases, and the junction held 9 bases outside the gene matches. The CDR3 spans 16 residues. The CDR3 DNA reads TGTGCCAGCAGCCGCCTACAGGGGAATGCTGGAAACACCATATATTTT. It encodes CASSRLQGNAGNTIYF.

This chain links TRBV10-1 with TRBJ2-1; 10 bases fit TRBD1. Germline V gene data show CDR1 as WNHNN and CDR2 as SYGVQD (reference sequence). V trimming: 9 bases; J trimming: 7 bases; junction bases outside the gene matches: 9. This CDR3 is built from 14 residues. CDR3 sequence (DNA): TGCGCCAGGGGGGACAGGGGCCCTTTGAATGAGCAGTTCTTC. It specifies CARGDRGPLNEQFF.